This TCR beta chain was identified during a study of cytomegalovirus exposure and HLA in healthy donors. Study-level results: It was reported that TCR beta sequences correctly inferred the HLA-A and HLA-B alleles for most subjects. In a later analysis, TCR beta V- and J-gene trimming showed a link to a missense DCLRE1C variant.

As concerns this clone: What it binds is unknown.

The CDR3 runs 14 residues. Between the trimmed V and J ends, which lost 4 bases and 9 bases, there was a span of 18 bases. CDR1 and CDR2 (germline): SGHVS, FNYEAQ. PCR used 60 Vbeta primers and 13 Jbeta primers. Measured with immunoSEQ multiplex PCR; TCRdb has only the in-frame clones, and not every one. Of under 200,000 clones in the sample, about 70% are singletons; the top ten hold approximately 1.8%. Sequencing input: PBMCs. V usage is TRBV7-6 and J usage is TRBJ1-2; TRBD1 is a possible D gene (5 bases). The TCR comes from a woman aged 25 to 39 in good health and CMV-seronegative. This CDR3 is CASSSLRGPGSYTF. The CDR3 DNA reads TGTGCCAGCAGCTCTCTTAGGGGCCCGGGTAGCTACACCTTC.